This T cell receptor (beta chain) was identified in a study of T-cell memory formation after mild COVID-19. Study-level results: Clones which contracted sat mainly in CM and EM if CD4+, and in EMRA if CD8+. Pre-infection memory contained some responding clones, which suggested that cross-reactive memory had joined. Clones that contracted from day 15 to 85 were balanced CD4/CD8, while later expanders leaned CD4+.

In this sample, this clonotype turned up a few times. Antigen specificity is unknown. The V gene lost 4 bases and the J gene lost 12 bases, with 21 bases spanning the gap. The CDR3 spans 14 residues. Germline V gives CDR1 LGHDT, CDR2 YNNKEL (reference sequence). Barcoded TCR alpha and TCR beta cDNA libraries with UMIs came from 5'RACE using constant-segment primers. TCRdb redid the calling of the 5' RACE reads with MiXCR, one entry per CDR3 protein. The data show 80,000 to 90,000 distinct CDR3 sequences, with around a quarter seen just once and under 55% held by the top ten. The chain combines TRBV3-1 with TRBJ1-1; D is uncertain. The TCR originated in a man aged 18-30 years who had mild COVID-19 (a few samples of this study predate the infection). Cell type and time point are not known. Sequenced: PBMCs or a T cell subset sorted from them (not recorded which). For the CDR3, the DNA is TGTGCCAGCAGCCTCCGCTGGACCCACCGGGGTACTTTCTTT. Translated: CASSLRWTHRGTFF.